The clone carrying this T cell receptor (beta chain) was observed once. Its antigen is as yet unknown. From the reads, TCRdb called clonotypes with MiXCR, one entry per CDR3 protein. The table has approximately 630,000 distinct CDR3 sequences, approximately 25% seen once. These data are taken from a study of T cell repertoires in cytomegalovirus infection. Looking at the study overall: Matching HLA type, along with CMV infection, was indicated by public TCR beta signatures.

Trimming removed 0 bases at V and 12 bases at J, with 13 bases between. The CDR3 runs 13 residues. CDR1 and CDR2 (germline): SGHRS, YFSETQ. The study, taken as a whole, reports: HLA-C-restricted CMV-specific TCR beta clonotypes prevailed in the ex vivo response. Cumulative frequency of public TCR beta families picked out carriers of CMV plus the relevant HLA.

Input material: CD8+ T cells from PBMCs. V gene TRBV5-1 combines with J gene TRBJ2-1, with unresolved D. This TCR derives from a human donor in good health (CMV status not recorded). Some clones in this sample may be carry-over from other donors' samples. The CDR3 reads CASSLGLPRVQFF. In DNA, the CDR3 is TGCGCCAGCAGCTTGGGGCTTCCAAGAGTGCAGTTCTTC.